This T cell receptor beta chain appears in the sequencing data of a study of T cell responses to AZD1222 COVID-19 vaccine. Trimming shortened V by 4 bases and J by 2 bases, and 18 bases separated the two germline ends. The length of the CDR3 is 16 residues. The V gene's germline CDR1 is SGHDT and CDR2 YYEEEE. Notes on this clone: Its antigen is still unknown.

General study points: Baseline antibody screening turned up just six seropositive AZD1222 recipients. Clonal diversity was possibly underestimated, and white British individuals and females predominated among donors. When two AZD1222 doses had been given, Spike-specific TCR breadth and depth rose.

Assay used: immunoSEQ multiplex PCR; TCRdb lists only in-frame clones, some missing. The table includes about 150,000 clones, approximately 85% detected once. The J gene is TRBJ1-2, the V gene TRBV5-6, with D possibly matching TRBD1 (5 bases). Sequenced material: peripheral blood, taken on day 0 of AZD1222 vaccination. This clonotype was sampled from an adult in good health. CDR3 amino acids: CASSHLGGAPNYGYTF. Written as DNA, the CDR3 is TGTGCCAGCAGCCATTTAGGAGGGGCCCCAAACTATGGCTACACCTTC.